The clone carrying this T cell receptor (beta chain) was seen only a few times. As yet, its antigen is unknown. The source material, RNA transcripts, was used to amplify TCR beta CDR3 regions. TCR CDR3 regions were first amplified by RT-PCR with HTBI primers. Via MiXCR, TCRdb re-called the multiplex PCR reads, giving one row per CDR3 protein. This table holds approximately 570,000 distinct CDR3 sequences, just under 20% found once. Germline V CDR1 and CDR2: MNHEY, SMNVEV (reference sequence). This CDR3 has 14 amino acids. Trimming cost V 5 bases and J 3 bases, with 13 bases left between them. The record originates from a study of T cells in Graves' hyperthyroidism and ophthalmopathy. Study conclusions and caveats: In blood, most of the thyroid clonotypes expanded above 0.001 were also present. In the analysis, a 13 V-J model separated ophthalmopathy from stable hyperthyroidism.

Roughly 10 ml of fresh peripheral blood supplied the PBMCs. The sequenced sample consisted of blood. The TCR comes from a man between 35 and 55 years old with Graves' ophthalmopathy. J is TRBJ1-2 and V is TRBV27; no clear D gene. The DNA of the CDR3 is TGTGCCAGCAGTCCCTCGACCGCATACTATGGCTACACCTTC. This encodes CASSPSTAYYGYTF.